The 22 T cell receptor beta chains in this list originate from one sample, sequenced in a study of regulatory T cells in long-lasting Graves disease. Researchers made TCR beta libraries by using iRepertoire HTBI primers and running Arm-PCR on CDR3 regions. One entry per CDR3 protein, called by TCRdb with MiXCR from the multiplex PCR reads. Of roughly 450,000 distinct CDR3 sequences in the sample, approximately 23% were seen once. Time point specified: persistent/refractory GD, antithyroid drugs over 5 years with positive TRAb. There was RNA extracted from PBMCs, and the TCR library was made from it. The sample here was peripheral blood mononuclear cells (PBMCs), taken when the disease was refractory, from a patient treated with antithyroid drugs. Receptor source: a female donor with Graves disease.

At least ten counts were recorded for this clonotype. This chain joins TRBV6-1 and TRBJ2-7; D gene unclear. Between the trimmed V and J ends, which lost 6 bases and 5 bases, there was a span of 11 bases. Germline V gene sequence: CDR1 MNHNS, CDR2 SASEGT. CDR3 length equals 12 residues. CDR3: CASSPISNEQYF. CDR3 sequence (DNA): TGTGCCAGCAGCCCGATTAGCAACGAGCAGTACTTC.

This clonotype has ten or more counts. The chain joins TRBV11-2 to TRBJ1-2, with D possibly matching TRBD1 (5 bases). There are 15 residues in the CDR3. Per germline, CDR1 SGHAT and CDR2 FQNNGV. The V end lost 5 bases, the J end lost 0 bases, and 13 bases lay between the germline ends. The CDR3 reads CASSGQITANYGYTF. CDR3 DNA: TGTGCCAGCAGCGGACAAATCACAGCTAACTATGGCTACACCTTC.

The chain is built from TRBV20-1 and TRBJ1-5; a weak D match, TRBD1 (6 bases). From germline, CDR1 is DFQATT and CDR2 SNEGSKA (reference sequence). This CDR3 spans 13 amino acids. Trimming cost V 5 bases and J 5 bases, with 13 bases left between them. CDR3 protein: CSAGGLRDQPQHF. The DNA of the CDR3 is TGCAGTGCTGGGGGGCTAAGGGATCAGCCCCAGCATTTT.

This clonotype was detected many times. This sequence joins TRBV28 and TRBJ2-7; D is unclear. Trimming cost V 6 bases and J 3 bases, with 15 bases left between them. This CDR3 is 14 amino acids long. Germline lookup yields CDR1 MDHEN and CDR2 SYDVKM. CDR3 nucleotide sequence: TGTGCCAGCAGCTACGAAGGGATTCTCTACGAGCAGTACTTC. Translation gives CASSYEGILYEQYF.

This clonotype was seen many times. CDR3 amino acids: CASRPGTGTYEQYF. The CDR3 coding sequence is TGTGCCAGCCGGCCCGGGACAGGGACTTACGAGCAGTACTTC. The chain carries TRBV6-2 or TRBV6-3 and TRBJ2-7; 9 bases align to TRBD1. This CDR3 contains 14 residues. CDR1 and CDR2 from the germline V gene are MNHEY and SVGEGT. With V trimmed by 8 bases and J by 4 bases, 9 bases remained unmatched.

The genes are TRBV14 and TRBJ1-1, with D possibly TRBD1 on 6 matching bases. The germline V gene has CDR1 SGHDN and CDR2 FVKESK. The germline V and J ends were trimmed by 7 bases and 2 bases, with 20 bases remaining between them. The CDR3 has 16 residues. CDR3 region: CASIRIPGQSNTEAFF. In DNA form, the CDR3 reads TGTGCCAGCATCAGAATTCCGGGACAAAGTAACACTGAAGCTTTCTTT.

The chain joins TRBV10-3 to TRBJ2-5, with D perhaps matching TRBD1 (5 bases). Germline lookup yields CDR1 ENHRY and CDR2 SYGVKD. Trimming pared 3 bases from V and 2 bases from J, leaving 13 bases between. CDR3 length: 15 residues. The CDR3 bases are TGTGCCATCAGTGAAAAGACAGAGATTCAAGAGACCCAGTACTTC. It is translated as CAISEKTEIQETQYF.

This clonotype was detected ten times or more. V is TRBV28 and J is TRBJ1-1; D might be TRBD1 (5 bases). Trimming took off 7 bases at V and 7 bases at J, with 16 bases between the two ends. Germline V gene sequence: CDR1 MDHEN, CDR2 SYDVKM. The CDR3 consists of 13 residues. The CDR3 is CASTRGEFSEAFF. The CDR3 DNA is TGTGCCAGCACGCGGGGGGAATTCAGTGAAGCTTTCTTT.

The chain couples TRBV12-3 or TRBV12-4 to TRBJ1-2; D is uncertain. The V end was cut by 7 bases, the J end by 2 bases, with 14 bases between. This CDR3 is 14 amino acids long. The CDR3 coding sequence is TGTGCCAGCACAGTCGGTAGCTTCAACTATGGCTACACCTTC. Its translation: CASTVGSFNYGYTF.

This clonotype was counted many times. J is TRBJ1-1 and V is TRBV20-1; D uncertain. Between the trimmed V and J ends, which lost 3 bases and 2 bases, there was a span of 7 bases. This CDR3 comprises 12 residues. Germline V CDR1 and CDR2: DFQATT, SNEGSKA (reference sequence). CDR3 loop: CSAREANTEAFF. The CDR3 DNA reads as TGCAGTGCTAGGGAAGCAAACACTGAAGCTTTCTTT.

V is TRBV10-3 and J is TRBJ1-1; D may be TRBD1 (6 bases). This CDR3 region has 15 residues. Looked up from germline, CDR1 is ENHRY and CDR2 is SYGVKD. Trimming took 0 bases from V and 4 from J, leaving 12 bases between them. The CDR3 nucleotides read TGTGCCATCAGTGAGTCTACAGGGTGGGGCACTGAAGCTTTCTTT. It codes for CAISESTGWGTEAFF.

This chain links TRBV7-2 with TRBJ2-1; tentatively, D is TRBD2 (5 bases). Germline V lookup: CDR1 SGHTA, CDR2 FQGNSA. The CDR3 has 14 residues. Trimming took 5 bases from V and 3 from J, leaving 11 bases between them. This CDR3 reads CASSPQTNYNEQFF. Written as DNA, the CDR3 is TGTGCCAGCAGCCCCCAGACTAACTACAATGAGCAGTTCTTC.

A word on this clonotype: A much larger clone lies a single base off, so this may be a read error. The chain is built from TRBV29-1 and TRBJ1-2, with 9 bases aligning to TRBD1. The CDR3 consists of 15 residues. Germline CDR1 is SQVTM and CDR2 is ANQGSEA. The V segment lost 4 bases and the J segment 8 bases; nucleotides outside the gene matches: 14. The CDR3: CSVAPANRDRVGYTF. DNA of the CDR3: TGCAGCGTTGCTCCAGCGAACCGGGACAGGGTAGGCTACACCTTC.

The chain recombines TRBV19 with TRBJ1-6, with D perhaps matching TRBD1 (5 bases). The CDR3 has 15 residues. The germline V gene has CDR1 LNHDA and CDR2 SQIVND (reference sequence). Trimming left V 3 bases short and J 7 bases short, with 13 bases between. The CDR3 region is CASSMEVQANSPLHF. In nucleotides, the CDR3 is TGTGCCAGTAGTATGGAGGTACAGGCGAATTCACCCCTCCACTTT. Combining the CDR3 with reference TRBV19 and TRBJ1-6 gives the whole variable domain DGGITQSPKYLFRKEGQNVTLSCEQNLNHDAMYWYRQDPGQGLRLIYYSQIVNDFQKGDIAEGYSVSREKKESFPLTVTSAQKNPTAFYLCASSMEVQANSPLHFGNGTRLTVT.

Ten or more counts support this clonotype. The chain has TRBV30 and TRBJ1-1; D ambiguous. Trimming left V 0 bases short and J 1 base short, with 6 bases between. Germline V gene sequence: CDR1 GTSNPN, CDR2 SVGIG (reference sequence). This CDR3 has 13 residues. As DNA, the CDR3 is TGTGCCTGGAGTGTAGCCCAGAACACTGAAGCTTTCTTT. It translates to CAWSVAQNTEAFF.

This clonotype was observed many times. The chain carries TRBV7-9 and TRBJ1-2; D is ambiguous. V lost 0 bases to trimming and J lost 13 bases, with 9 bases between them. This CDR3 has 11 residues. Germline CDR1 and CDR2: SEHNR and FQNEAQ (reference sequence). CDR3 bases: TGTGCCAGCAGCTTAGCCAACAGCTGCACCTTC. This gives the protein CASSLANSCTF. The entire variable domain, with the rest obtained from reference TRBV7-9 and TRBJ1-2, is as follows: DTGVSQNPRHKITKRGQNVTFRCDPISEHNRLYWYRQTLGQGPEFLTYFQNEAQLEKSRLLSDRFSAERPKGSFSTLEIQRTEQGDSAMYLCASSLANSCTFGSGTRLTVV.

This clonotype showed up many times. V usage is TRBV28 and J usage is TRBJ1-1, with unresolved D. The CDR3 loop spans 12 amino acids. Looked up from germline, CDR1 is MDHEN and CDR2 is SYDVKM. V lost 8 bases and J lost 3, with 10 bases in between. CDR3 residues: CASAWGDTEAFF. In DNA form, the CDR3 reads TGTGCCAGCGCCTGGGGTGACACTGAAGCTTTCTTT.

The sample holds many counts of this clonotype. It is likely a read error, because the conserved phenylalanine at the end of the CDR3 is missing. Because the CDR3's place on the DNA is in doubt, the DNA is left out and the CDR3 is given as listed by TCRdb. This rearrangement joins TRBV27 to TRBJ1-1; TRBD1, the D gene given by the table, was not confirmed from the DNA. Germline loops: CDR1 MNHEY, CDR2 SMNVEV (reference sequence). Termini included, the CDR3 measures 8 amino acids. The CDR3 sequence: CASSGREP.

In this sample, this clonotype turned up many times. V usage is TRBV6-1 and J usage is TRBJ2-2; D is perhaps TRBD1 or TRBD2 (6 bases each). The germline V gene has CDR1 MNHNS and CDR2 SASEGT. Trimming pared 7 bases from V and 5 bases from J, leaving 14 bases between. This CDR3 comprises 14 residues. CDR3 in amino acids: CASKHEGGTGELFF. DNA of the CDR3: TGTGCCAGCAAACACGAAGGGGGGACCGGGGAGCTGTTTTTT.

This clonotype was picked up many times. The chain is built from TRBV28 and TRBJ2-6, with a tentative D call TRBD1 (6 bases). This CDR3 has 15 amino acids. V was pared by 9 bases and J by 0 bases, with 12 bases between. Germline V gene data show CDR1 as MDHEN and CDR2 as SYDVKM. This CDR3 reads CASRDIFSGANVLTF. The DNA of the CDR3 is TGTGCCAGTCGGGACATCTTCTCTGGGGCCAACGTCCTGACTTTC. Using reference TRBV28 and TRBJ2-6 for the parts outside the CDR3, the full variable domain is DVKVTQSSRYLVKRTGEKVFLECVQDMDHENMFWYRQDPGLGLRLIYFSYDVKMKEKGDIPEGYSVSREKKERFSLILESASTNQTSMYLCASRDIFSGANVLTFGAGSRLTVL.

This clonotype has ten or more counts. This chain joins TRBV6-5 and TRBJ1-5; a weak D match, TRBD1 (5 bases). The germline V gene encodes CDR1 MNHEY and CDR2 SVGAGI. CDR3 size: 16 residues. V gave up 0 bases and J gave up 7 bases, with 16 bases separating them. CDR3 residues: CASSYSVGRDGQPQHF. CDR3 nucleotide sequence: TGTGCCAGCAGTTACTCGGTGGGCAGGGACGGCCAGCCCCAGCATTTT.

This clonotype was counted many times. This rearrangement joins TRBV20-1 to TRBJ2-7; TRBD2 aligns across 8 bases. The CDR3 has 14 amino acids. The germline V gene has CDR1 DFQATT and CDR2 SNEGSKA (reference sequence). Trimming removed 0 bases from V and 3 bases from J; junction bases left unmatched: 4. CDR3 sequence (DNA): TGCAGTGCTAGAGAAAGCGGGGGCCACTACGAGCAGTACTTC. It encodes CSARESGGHYEQYF.